Listed here are 25 T cell receptor beta chains from one sample, sequenced in a study of blood T cell repertoires in COVID-19. Measured with immunoSEQ multiplex PCR; TCRdb has only the in-frame clones, and not every one. This table holds some 80,000 clones, around 84% found once. What was sequenced was peripheral blood. These receptors originate from a woman in her 50s with acute or convalescent COVID-19.

As to this clone: This sample also contains other DNA sequences that code for the same CDR3. CDR3 amino acids: CASSSSGSSYNEQFF. The CDR3 coding sequence is TGCGCCAGCAGCTCGAGCGGGAGTTCCTACAATGAGCAGTTCTTC. The chain uses TRBV5-1 and TRBJ2-1; 8 bases match TRBD2. This CDR3 comprises 15 residues. Germline V lookup: CDR1 SGHRS, CDR2 YFSETQ. V lost 3 bases and J lost 1; bases outside the gene matches: 3.

This clone was detected only a few times. The V call is TRBV12-3 or TRBV12-4, the J call TRBJ1-5; TRBD1 is a possible D gene (6 bases). Trimming took 5 bases from V and 1 from J, leaving 6 bases between them. CDR3 length: 13 amino acids. CDR3 in amino acids: CASSGQSNQPQHF. The CDR3, as DNA: TGTGCCAGCAGTGGACAGAGCAATCAGCCCCAGCATTTT.

The chain employs TRBV3-1 (or the pseudogene TRBV3-2) and TRBJ1-1; D perhaps matches TRBD1 (6 bases). The CDR3 is 14 residues long. Germline CDR1 is LGHDT and CDR2 is YNNKEL (reference sequence). The V gene lost 3 bases and the J gene lost 6 bases, with 14 bases spanning the gap. CDR3 sequence (DNA): TGTGCCAGCAGCCACTCAGGGGATTTGGCTGAAGCTTTCTTT. Translated, it gives CASSHSGDLAEAFF.

The rearrangement uses TRBV27 and TRBJ1-5; TRBD1 might be the D (6 bases). V dropped 5 bases and J dropped 5 bases, with 10 bases sitting between them. Germline lookup yields CDR1 MNHEY and CDR2 SMNVEV (reference sequence). This CDR3 comprises 13 residues. The CDR3 here is CASSQDRDQPQHF. The DNA of the CDR3 is TGTGCCAGCAGTCAGGACAGAGATCAGCCCCAGCATTTT.

J is TRBJ1-2 and V is TRBV6-5; D unresolved. Germline V lookup: CDR1 MNHEY, CDR2 SVGAGI. V lost 6 bases, J lost 7 bases, and 9 bases lay in between. The CDR3 totals 11 residues. The CDR3 DNA follows: TGTGCCAGCAGGGAGGGATCTGGCTACACCTTC. This sequence encodes CASREGSGYTF.

This sequence joins TRBV6-5 and TRBJ2-7; TRBD1 matches at 7 bases. J lost 2 bases, V lost 2 bases, and 6 bases had no gene match. This CDR3 has 15 residues. Germline V gene data show CDR1 as MNHEY and CDR2 as SVGAGI. The CDR3 coding sequence is TGTGCCAGCAGTTACCCGGACAGGTTCCCCTACGAGCAGTACTTC. This sequence encodes CASSYPDRFPYEQYF.

The rearrangement links TRBV7-8 to TRBJ1-4, with D possibly being TRBD1 (5 bases). The germline gives CDR1 SGHVS, CDR2 FQNEAQ. This CDR3 is built from 16 residues. V dropped 6 bases and J dropped 6 bases, with 20 bases sitting between them. As DNA, the CDR3 is TGTGCCAGCAGAGACCTCAGAGCCACGGGGGATGAAAAACTGTTTTTT. Amino acid sequence: CASRDLRATGDEKLFF.

The genes are TRBV24-1 and TRBJ1-1; the match to TRBD1 covers 7 bases. Germline V gene data show CDR1 as KGHDR and CDR2 as SFDVKD. With 3 bases clipped from V and 0 bases from J, the junction kept 9 bases outside the gene matches. The CDR3 sequence is 17 residues long. The CDR3, as DNA: TGTGCCACCAGTGATATACAGGGGTCGACTATGAACACTGAAGCTTTCTTT. As protein: CATSDIQGSTMNTEAFF.

This clone has a handful of counts. The CDR3 sequence: CASSQRDRDTNGQYF. The CDR3 bases are TGTGCCAGCAGTCAACGGGACAGGGATACCAACGGGCAGTACTTC. The V call is TRBV6-5, the J call TRBJ2-7; 9 nucleotides line up with TRBD1. Germline values: CDR1 MNHEY, CDR2 SVGAGI. The CDR3 contains 15 residues. V shed 5 bases, J shed 9 bases, and the junction held 14 bases outside the gene matches.

J is TRBJ2-5 and V is TRBV5-1, with a tentative D call TRBD1 (6 bases). CDR1 is SGHRS and CDR2 is YFSETQ in the germline V gene. CDR3 length: 13 amino acids. Trimming stripped 3 bases from V and 7 bases from J, with 13 bases between. The CDR3 nucleotides are TGCGCCAGCAGCTACACAGGGTCGGCGACCCAGTACTTC. Translation: CASSYTGSATQYF.

The V gene is TRBV5-1, the J gene TRBJ2-6; a weak D match, TRBD2 (6 bases). The V end lost 4 bases, the J end lost 1 base, and 9 bases lay between the germline ends. The CDR3 loop spans 15 amino acids. The germline CDR1 and CDR2 sequences are SGHRS and YFSETQ. The CDR3 protein is CASSQEGSGANVLTF. CDR3 coding DNA: TGCGCCAGCAGCCAGGAGGGGTCTGGGGCCAACGTCCTGACTTTC.

The chain employs TRBV6-5 and TRBJ2-7; TRBD1 might be the D (6 bases). This CDR3 comprises 13 residues. The germline V gene encodes CDR1 MNHEY and CDR2 SVGAGI. Deletions cut 5 bases from V and 7 bases from J, with 15 bases between. CDR3 amino acids: CASSPLRGGEQYF. For the CDR3, the DNA is TGTGCCAGCAGTCCCCTCAGGGGCGGGGAGCAGTACTTC.

The V gene is TRBV21-1, the J gene TRBJ2-5; the D segment call TRBD2 is taken from the table without a DNA check. TRBV21-1 is marked as a pseudogene. The length of the CDR3 is 20 residues. In DNA form, the CDR3 reads TGTGCCAGCAGCAAAGATTTGGGTGTACTAGCGGGGGACTTCCAAGAGACCCAGTACTTC. This sequence encodes CASSKDLGVLAGDFQETQYF.

This rearrangement joins TRBV5-1 to TRBJ1-6; D is uncertain. The CDR3 length is 13 residues. V was shortened by 1 base and J by 6 bases, with 5 bases between the two germline ends. Germline loops: CDR1 SGHRS, CDR2 YFSETQ. CDR3 sequence: CASSLKPNSPLHF. The CDR3, as DNA: TGCGCCAGCAGCTTGAAGCCTAATTCACCCCTCCACTTT.

V is TRBV5-1 and J is TRBJ1-5; unclear D gene. The CDR3 has 13 amino acids. With 0 bases removed from V and 12 bases from J, the gap between germline ends came to 13 bases. Looked up from germline, CDR1 is SGHRS and CDR2 is YFSETQ. Written as DNA, the CDR3 is TGCGCCAGCAGCTTGGCCCCATTGAGGCGCCAGCATTTT. This gives the protein CASSLAPLRRQHF.

This clone was picked up one time. The rearrangement joins TRBV13 to TRBJ2-3; TRBD2 aligns across 12 bases. The germline V gene has CDR1 PRHDT and CDR2 FYEKMQ (reference sequence). CDR3 length: 16 amino acids. V shed 5 bases, J shed 1 base, and the junction held 4 bases outside the gene matches. This CDR3 is CASSPGLAGRTDTQYF. CDR3 nucleotides: TGTGCCAGCAGCCCCGGACTAGCGGGGCGCACAGATACGCAGTATTTT.

The rearrangement links TRBV10-3 to TRBJ1-5, with TRBD1 identical over 11 bases. Germline values: CDR1 ENHRY, CDR2 SYGVKD. The CDR3 is made up of 14 amino acids. The junction had 3 bases not matched to a gene; V was cut back by 5 bases and J by 6 bases. The CDR3 here is CAISPGQGGQPQHF. The CDR3 DNA reads as TGTGCCATCAGTCCGGGACAGGGGGGTCAGCCCCAGCATTTT.

The table lists this clone with a few counts. The chain is built from TRBV7-7 and TRBJ2-5, with D possibly TRBD2 on 6 matching bases. The CDR3 consists of 14 residues. The germline gives CDR1 SSHAT, CDR2 FNYEAQ (reference sequence). Trimming removed 5 bases from V and 2 bases from J, with 12 bases in between. The CDR3 nucleotides read TGTGCCAGCAGCACAGCGGGTGGGCAAGAGACCCAGTACTTC. Translating gives CASSTAGGQETQYF.

This clone was seen more than once but under ten times. The chain employs TRBV7-2 and TRBJ2-7; TRBD1 might be the D (6 bases). This CDR3 is 15 amino acids long. V shed 5 bases and J shed 3 bases, with 17 bases lying between them. Germline CDR1 SGHTA, CDR2 FQGNSA. The CDR3 sequence: CASSHLDRSRYEQYF. Written as DNA, the CDR3 is TGTGCCAGCAGCCACCTTGACAGGTCCCGCTACGAGCAGTACTTC. Drawing the rest from reference TRBV7-2 and TRBJ2-7, the complete variable domain is GAGVSQSPSNKVTEKGKDVELRCDPISGHTALYWYRQSLGQGLEFLIYFQGNSAPDKSGLPSDRFSAERTGGSVSTLTIQRTQQEDSAVYLCASSHLDRSRYEQYFGPGTRLTVT.

V gene TRBV28 combines with J gene TRBJ2-7; 10 bases map to TRBD1. The CDR3 is 14 amino acids. V lost 7 bases to trimming and J lost 4 bases; unmatched junction nucleotides: 7. Germline-derived CDR1 and CDR2 are MDHEN and SYDVKM. The DNA for the CDR3 is TGTGCCAGCACTATCCCGGGACAGGGGTACGAGCAGTACTTC. Amino acids: CASTIPGQGYEQYF.

Remarks on this clone: Relative to the germline gene, one junction end is altered; a read error may explain this. This chain connects TRBV25-1 to TRBJ2-1; D is possibly TRBD2 (7 bases). The CDR3 totals 14 residues. The V gene's germline CDR1 is MGHDK and CDR2 SYGVNS. CDR3 nucleotide sequence: TGTGCCAGCAGCTCAAATCCCGGGGGGCAACTCCTAGTCTTC. Protein: CASSSNPGGQLLVF.

The chain carries TRBV5-8 and TRBJ1-2; no clear D gene. V lost 2 bases to trimming and J lost 5 bases, with 10 bases between them. Germline loops: CDR1 SGHTS, CDR2 YDEGEE. This CDR3 is built from 13 residues. Here the CDR3 DNA reads TGTGCCAGCAGCTTTGGTATCCGGTATGGCTACACCTTC. Translating gives CASSFGIRYGYTF.

The gene calls are TRBV3-1 (or the pseudogene TRBV3-2) and TRBJ2-7, with 7 nucleotides matching TRBD1. Per germline, CDR1 LGHDT and CDR2 YNNKEL (reference sequence). The CDR3 runs 12 residues. With V trimmed by 4 bases and J by 7 bases, 4 bases remained unmatched. In DNA form, the CDR3 reads TGTGCCAGCAGCCCGCACAGGGGTGAGCAGTACTTC. Translated: CASSPHRGEQYF.

This chain links TRBV9 with TRBJ2-3; weak D call: TRBD2 (5 bases). V lost 4 bases and J 4 bases, leaving 10 bases between the germline ends. Germline lookup yields CDR1 SGDLS and CDR2 YYNGEE. CDR3 length equals 13 residues. CDR3 sequence reads: CASSQLVADTQYF. CDR3 bases: TGTGCCAGCAGCCAACTAGTTGCAGATACGCAGTATTTT.

This clone has only a few counts. The DNA of the CDR3 is TGTGCCAGCTCACCCCCCTTGGGGGCTAGCGGGAGCCAATACAATGAGCAGTTCTTC. Its protein is CASSPPLGASGSQYNEQFF. V gene TRBV18 combines with J gene TRBJ2-1; 10 bases agree with TRBD2. This CDR3 comprises 19 residues. CDR1 and CDR2 from the germline V gene are KGHSH and LQKENI. After removal of 3 bases from V and 4 bases from J, the junction contained 15 bases not matched to a gene.